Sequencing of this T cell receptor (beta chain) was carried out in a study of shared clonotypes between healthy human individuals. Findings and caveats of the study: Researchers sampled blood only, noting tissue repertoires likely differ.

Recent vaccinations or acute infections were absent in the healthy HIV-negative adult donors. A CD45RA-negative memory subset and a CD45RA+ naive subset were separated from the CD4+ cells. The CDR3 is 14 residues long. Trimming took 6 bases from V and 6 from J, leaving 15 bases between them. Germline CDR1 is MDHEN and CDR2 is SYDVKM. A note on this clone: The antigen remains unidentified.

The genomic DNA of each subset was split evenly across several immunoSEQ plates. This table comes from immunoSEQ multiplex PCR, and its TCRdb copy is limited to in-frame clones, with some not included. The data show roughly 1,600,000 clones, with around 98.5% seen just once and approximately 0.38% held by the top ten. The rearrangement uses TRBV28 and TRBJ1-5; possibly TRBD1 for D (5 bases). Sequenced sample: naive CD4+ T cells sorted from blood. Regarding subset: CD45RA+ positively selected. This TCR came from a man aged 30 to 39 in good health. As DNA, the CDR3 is TGTGCCAGCAGGTGGGGGGACGGGAGTCAGCCCCAGCATTTT. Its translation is CASRWGDGSQPQHF.